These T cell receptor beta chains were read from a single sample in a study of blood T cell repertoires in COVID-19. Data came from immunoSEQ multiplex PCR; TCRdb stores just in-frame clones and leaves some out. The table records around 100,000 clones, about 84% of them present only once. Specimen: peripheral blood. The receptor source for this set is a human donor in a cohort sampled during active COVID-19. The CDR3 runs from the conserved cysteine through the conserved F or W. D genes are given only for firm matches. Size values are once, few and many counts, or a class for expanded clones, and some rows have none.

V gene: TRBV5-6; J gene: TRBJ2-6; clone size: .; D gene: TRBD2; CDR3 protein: CASTFPGRVGANVLTF; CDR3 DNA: TGTGCCAGCACCTTCCCGGGGAGGGTTGGGGCCAACGTCCTGACTTTC
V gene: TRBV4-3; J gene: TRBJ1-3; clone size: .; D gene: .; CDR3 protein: CASSQEIGFSGNTIYF; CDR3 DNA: TGCGCCAGCAGCCAAGAAATCGGGTTCTCTGGAAACACCATATATTTT
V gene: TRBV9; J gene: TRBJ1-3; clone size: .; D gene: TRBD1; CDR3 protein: CAGSAGTASGNTIYF; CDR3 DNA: TGTGCCGGCAGCGCCGGGACAGCCTCTGGAAACACCATATATTTT
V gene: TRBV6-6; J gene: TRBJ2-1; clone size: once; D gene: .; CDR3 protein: CASSYSPSGLIEQFF; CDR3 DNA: TGTGCCAGCAGTTACTCCCCCTCGGGACTCATTGAGCAGTTCTTC
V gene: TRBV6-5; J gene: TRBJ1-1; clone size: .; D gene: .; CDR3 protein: CASSYSRDTEAFF; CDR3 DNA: TGTGCCAGCAGTTACTCGAGGGACACTGAAGCTTTCTTT
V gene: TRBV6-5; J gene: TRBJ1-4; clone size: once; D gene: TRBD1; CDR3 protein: CASRKGGAYEKLFF; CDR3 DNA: TGTGCCAGCAGGAAAGGGGGCGCTTATGAAAAACTGTTTTTT
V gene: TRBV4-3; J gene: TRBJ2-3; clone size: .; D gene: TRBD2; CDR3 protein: CASSPGLAGVSTDTQYF; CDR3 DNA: TGCGCCAGCAGCCCGGGACTAGCGGGAGTTTCCACAGATACGCAGTATTTT
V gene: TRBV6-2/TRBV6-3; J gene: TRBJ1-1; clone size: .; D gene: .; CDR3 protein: CASSQTSLGAEAFF; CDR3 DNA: TGTGCCAGCAGTCAAACGAGCTTAGGGGCTGAAGCTTTCTTT
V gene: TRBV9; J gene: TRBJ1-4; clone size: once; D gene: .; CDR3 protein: CASSVDSSNEKLFF; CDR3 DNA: TGTGCCAGCAGCGTAGACAGCAGTAATGAAAAACTGTTTTTT
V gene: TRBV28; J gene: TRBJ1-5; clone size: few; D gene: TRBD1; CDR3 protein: CASTGQGHQPQHF; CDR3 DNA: TGTGCCAGCACCGGACAGGGGCATCAGCCCCAGCATTTT
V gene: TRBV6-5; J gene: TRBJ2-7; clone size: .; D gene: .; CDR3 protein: CASMGRSNSYEQYF; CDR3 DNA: TGTGCCAGCATGGGGAGGTCAAATTCCTACGAGCAGTACTTC
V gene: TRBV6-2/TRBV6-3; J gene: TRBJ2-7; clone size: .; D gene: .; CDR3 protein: CASSYSDFTSYEQYF; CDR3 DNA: TGTGCCAGCAGTTACTCGGACTTCACGTCCTACGAGCAGTACTTC
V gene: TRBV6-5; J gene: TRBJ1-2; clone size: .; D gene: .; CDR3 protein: CASSSPWAGNYGYTF; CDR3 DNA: TGTGCCAGCAGTTCCCCTTGGGCGGGTAACTATGGCTACACCTTC
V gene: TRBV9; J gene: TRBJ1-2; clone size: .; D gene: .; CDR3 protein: CASSVDESGYTF; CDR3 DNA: TGTGCCAGCAGCGTAGACGAGAGTGGCTACACCTTC
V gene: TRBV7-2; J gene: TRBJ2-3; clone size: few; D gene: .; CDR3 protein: CASSSGLGADTQYF; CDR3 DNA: TGTGCCAGCAGCTCGGGACTGGGAGCAGATACGCAGTATTTT
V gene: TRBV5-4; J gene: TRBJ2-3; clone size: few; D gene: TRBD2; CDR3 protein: CASSGGSGGFSTDTQYF; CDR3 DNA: TGTGCCAGCAGCGGCGGTAGCGGGGGGTTTAGCACAGATACGCAGTATTTT
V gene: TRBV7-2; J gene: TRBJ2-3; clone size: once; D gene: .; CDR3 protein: CASSPGGTDTQYF; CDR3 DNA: TGTGCCAGCAGCCCAGGGGGGACAGATACGCAGTATTTT
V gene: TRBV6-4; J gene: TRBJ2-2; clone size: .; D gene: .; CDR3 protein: CASSRHSGTGELFF; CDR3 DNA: TGTGCCAGCAGCCGACACTCAGGGACCGGGGAGCTGTTTTTT
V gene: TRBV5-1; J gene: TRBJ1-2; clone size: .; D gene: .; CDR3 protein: CASSLMVSYGYTF; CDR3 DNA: TGCGCCAGCAGCCTGATGGTCAGCTATGGCTACACCTTC
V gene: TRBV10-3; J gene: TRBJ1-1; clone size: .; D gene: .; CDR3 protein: CAISDPVAGQMNTEAFF; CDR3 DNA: TGTGCCATCAGCGACCCCGTTGCAGGGCAAATGAACACTGAAGCTTTCTTT
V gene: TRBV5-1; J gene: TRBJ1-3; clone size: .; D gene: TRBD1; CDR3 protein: CASSFDRASGNTIYF; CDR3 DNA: TGCGCCAGCAGCTTCGACAGGGCCTCTGGAAACACCATATATTTT
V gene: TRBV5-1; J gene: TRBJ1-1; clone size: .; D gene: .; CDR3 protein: CASSLVGTSNTEAFF; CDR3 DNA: TGCGCCAGCAGCTTGGTTGGGACTTCTAACACTGAAGCTTTCTTT
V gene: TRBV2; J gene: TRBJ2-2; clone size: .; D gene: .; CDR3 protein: CASSAAGAGELFF; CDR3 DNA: TGTGCCAGCAGCGCGGCCGGGGCCGGGGAGCTGTTTTTT
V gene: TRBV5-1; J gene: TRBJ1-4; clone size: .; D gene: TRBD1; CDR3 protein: CASSTQGVTNEKLFF; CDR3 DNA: TGCGCCAGCAGCACCCAGGGGGTTACTAATGAAAAACTGTTTTTT
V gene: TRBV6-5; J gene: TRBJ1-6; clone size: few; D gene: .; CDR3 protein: CASSRTDPYNSPLHF; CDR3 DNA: TGTGCCAGCAGTCGGACTGATCCCTATAATTCACCCCTCCACTTT
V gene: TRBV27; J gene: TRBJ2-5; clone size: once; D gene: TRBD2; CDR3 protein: CASSLTLPGLAQETQYF; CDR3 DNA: TGTGCCAGCAGCCTTACACTTCCGGGACTAGCGCAAGAGACCCAGTACTTC
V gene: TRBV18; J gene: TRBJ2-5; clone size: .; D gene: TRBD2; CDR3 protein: CASSTGLAETQYF; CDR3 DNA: TGTGCCAGCTCAACGGGACTAGCGGAGACCCAGTACTTC
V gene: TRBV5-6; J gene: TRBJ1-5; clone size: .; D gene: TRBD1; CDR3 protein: CASSRGLTGGGNQPQHF; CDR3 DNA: TGTGCCAGCAGCCGGGGACTGACAGGGGGCGGCAATCAGCCCCAGCATTTT
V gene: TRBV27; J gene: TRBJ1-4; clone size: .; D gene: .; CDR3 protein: CASSSPRDYTHIGSEKLFF; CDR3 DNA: TGTGCCAGCAGTTCCCCCCGCGATTACACCCATATCGGGAGTGAAAAACTGTTTTTT
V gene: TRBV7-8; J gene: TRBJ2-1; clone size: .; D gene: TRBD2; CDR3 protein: CASSRPSGGAGGEQFF; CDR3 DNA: TGTGCCAGCAGCCGCCCTAGCGGGGGGGCCGGAGGTGAGCAGTTCTTC
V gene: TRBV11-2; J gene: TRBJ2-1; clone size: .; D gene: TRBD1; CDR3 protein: CASSLDGQGADEQFF; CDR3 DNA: TGTGCCAGCAGCTTAGACGGACAGGGGGCTGATGAGCAGTTCTTC
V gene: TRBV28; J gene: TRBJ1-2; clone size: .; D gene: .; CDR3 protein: CASSLRGGGRKRGYTF; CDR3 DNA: TGTGCCAGCAGTTTACGTGGTGGGGGCCGGAAGAGGGGCTACACCTTC